Below are 22 T cell receptor beta chains sequenced from a single sample in a study of T cells after posttransplantation cyclophosphamide. Profiled with immunoSEQ multiplex PCR; TCRdb holds only in-frame clones, not every one. The sample lists some 64,000 clones, 80% to 95% occurring once. The sequenced material came from PBMCs. The source of these receptors is a woman in her 30s in good health and a related stem cell transplant donor.

The chain links TRBV6-5 to TRBJ1-2; D not resolved. Germline loops: CDR1 MNHEY, CDR2 SVGAGI. V was shortened by 5 bases and J by 3 bases, with 13 bases between the two germline ends. This CDR3 contains 14 residues. The CDR3 coding sequence is TGTGCCAGCAGTATCCAGCCCCGCTACTATGGCTACACCTTC. This translates into CASSIQPRYYGYTF.

J is TRBJ2-1 and V is TRBV6-6; 9 bases align to TRBD2. Germline lookup yields CDR1 MNHNY and CDR2 SVGAGI (reference sequence). The CDR3 consists of 14 residues. V gave up 6 bases and J gave up 3 bases; unmatched junction bases: 3. CDR3 nucleotides: TGTGCCAGCAGGGTAGCGGGGGACTACAATGAGCAGTTCTTC. This gives the protein CASRVAGDYNEQFF.

The chain uses TRBV6-6 and TRBJ1-1, with D possibly matching TRBD1 (6 bases). The CDR3 spans 13 residues. V was cut by 0 bases and J by 8 bases, with 10 bases left in between. The germline V gene encodes CDR1 MNHNY and CDR2 SVGAGI (reference sequence). In nucleotides, the CDR3 is TGTGCCAGCAGTTACTCGAATAGGGGGGAAGCTTTCTTT. Encoded protein: CASSYSNRGEAFF.

V usage is TRBV6-5 and J usage is TRBJ2-5; 9 bases agree with TRBD2. The germline V gene has CDR1 MNHEY and CDR2 SVGAGI. V was pared by 0 bases and J by 7 bases, with 0 bases of the junction left unmatched. The CDR3 spans 13 residues. The CDR3 bases are TGTGCCAGCAGTTACTCAGCGGGGGGGACCCAGTACTTC. It translates to CASSYSAGGTQYF.

The V gene is TRBV5-8, the J gene TRBJ2-5, with TRBD2 matching over 12 bases. Trimming removed 3 bases from V and 4 bases from J; junction bases left unmatched: 4. The CDR3 extends over 15 amino acids. Germline V gene data show CDR1 as SGHTS and CDR2 as YDEGEE. As DNA, the CDR3 is TGTGCCAGCAGCTATCCGACTAGCGGGGGAGAGACCCAGTACTTC. This sequence encodes CASSYPTSGGETQYF.

The chain joins TRBV19 to TRBJ2-7; 10 bases agree with TRBD1. Per germline, CDR1 LNHDA and CDR2 SQIVND (reference sequence). V shed 7 bases, J shed 3 bases, and the junction held 9 bases outside the gene matches. The CDR3 sequence is 15 residues long. CDR3 sequence (DNA): TGTGCCAGTATCCACCCAGACAGGGGGCACTACGAGCAGTACTTC. This gives the protein CASIHPDRGHYEQYF.

This chain links TRBV7-3 with TRBJ2-4, with 8 positions matching TRBD1. V shed 4 bases, J shed 6 bases, and the junction held 8 bases outside the gene matches. CDR3 size: 15 residues. Germline V gene sequence: CDR1 SGHTA, CDR2 FQGTGA. In DNA, the CDR3 is TGTGCCAGCAGCTCCGGACAGGGTATGGGAAACATTCAGTACTTC. Residues: CASSSGQGMGNIQYF.

This chain links TRBV6-6 with TRBJ2-5; D perhaps matches TRBD2 (6 bases). The V and J ends lost 6 bases and 2 bases respectively, with 16 bases between them. This CDR3 has 15 amino acids. From germline, CDR1 is MNHNY and CDR2 SVGAGI (reference sequence). CDR3 nucleotides: TGTGCCAGCAGCCTGGGACTCCCGTGGCAAGAGACCCAGTACTTC. Protein sequence: CASSLGLPWQETQYF.

V is TRBV30 and J is TRBJ1-2; 7 bases fit TRBD1. Unmatched junction bases numbered 4, after V lost 3 bases and J lost 3 bases. The CDR3 runs to 13 residues. Germline V gene data show CDR1 as GTSNPN and CDR2 as SVGIG (reference sequence). This CDR3 is CAWRTGHDYGYTF. DNA for the CDR3: TGTGCCTGGAGGACAGGGCATGACTATGGCTACACCTTC.

The chain has TRBV4-1 and TRBJ1-6; D uncertain. The ends were cut back, 2 bases at V and 8 bases at J, with 13 bases in the middle. Germline V CDR1 and CDR2: MGHRA, YSYEKL. The CDR3 sequence is 15 residues long. In DNA, the CDR3 is TGCGCCAGCAGCCAACGGATCGGGAGTTATTCACCCCTCCACTTT. It specifies CASSQRIGSYSPLHF.

The rearrangement joins TRBV19 to TRBJ2-3; D is ambiguous. V was clipped by 7 bases and J by 3 bases, with 17 bases between them. Germline V lookup: CDR1 LNHDA, CDR2 SQIVND (reference sequence). The CDR3 runs to 15 residues. CDR3 nucleotides: TGTGCCAGTACGGGCACCTTACGAGGAACAGATACGCAGTATTTT. The encoded protein is CASTGTLRGTDTQYF.

The V and J genes are TRBV10-3 and TRBJ2-2; 7 bases are shared with TRBD1. The J segment lost 4 bases and the V segment lost 11 bases, leaving 4 bases of the junction unmatched. The CDR3 length is 12 residues. Per germline, CDR1 ENHRY and CDR2 SYGVKD. CDR3 protein: CAAHRGTGELFF. DNA for the CDR3: TGTGCCGCGCACAGGGGCACCGGGGAGCTGTTTTTT.

This chain connects TRBV7-8 to TRBJ1-1, with D possibly TRBD1 on 6 matching bases. The CDR3 has 12 amino acids. The germline CDR1 and CDR2 sequences are SGHVS and FQNEAQ. V dropped 5 bases and J dropped 3 bases, with 7 bases sitting between them. The CDR3 protein is CASSPGDTEAFF. As DNA, the CDR3 is TGTGCCAGCAGCCCAGGGGACACTGAAGCTTTCTTT.

In this sample, this clone turned up once. The rearrangement links TRBV6-1 to TRBJ1-6; 7 nucleotides line up with TRBD1. Germline lookup yields CDR1 MNHNS and CDR2 SASEGT. The CDR3 consists of 16 residues. Trimming took 2 bases from V and 6 from J; bases not matched to a gene: 7. The CDR3 region is CASSEWETGFNSPLHF. DNA for the CDR3: TGTGCCAGCAGTGAATGGGAGACAGGGTTTAATTCACCCCTCCACTTT.

The chain uses TRBV2 and TRBJ2-1, with TRBD2 identical over 14 bases. CDR3 size: 17 residues. The germline V gene encodes CDR1 SNHLY and CDR2 FYNNEI. V lost 5 bases to trimming and J lost 5 bases; unmatched junction nucleotides: 8. Written as DNA, the CDR3 is TGTGCCAGCAGTCAGGGACTAGCGGGGGAGCGGAACAATGAGCAGTTCTTC. Encoded protein: CASSQGLAGERNNEQFF. Using reference TRBV2 and TRBJ2-1 for the parts outside the CDR3, the full variable domain is EPEVTQTPSHQVTQMGQEVILRCVPISNHLYFYWYRQILGQKVEFLVSFYNNEISEKSEIFDDQFSVERPDGSNFTLKIRSTKLEDSAMYFCASSQGLAGERNNEQFFGPGTRLTVL.

This clone has more than one count but fewer than ten. The chain is built from TRBV13 and TRBJ2-5, with unresolved D. The V end lost 5 bases, the J end lost 2 bases, and 15 bases lay between the germline ends. CDR3 length: 15 residues. Germline V lookup: CDR1 PRHDT, CDR2 FYEKMQ (reference sequence). CDR3 loop: CASSNGPTQQETQYF. CDR3 nucleotide sequence: TGTGCCAGCAGCAACGGACCTACCCAACAAGAGACCCAGTACTTC. The whole variable domain, remainder taken from reference TRBV13 and TRBJ2-5, is AAGVIQSPRHLIKEKRETATLKCYPIPRHDTVYWYQQGPGQDPQFLISFYEKMQSDKGSIPDRFSAQQFSDYHSELNMSSLELGDSALYFCASSNGPTQQETQYFGPGTRLLVL.

The rearrangement uses TRBV7-9 and TRBJ2-5, with 7 nucleotides matching TRBD2. The germline gives CDR1 SEHNR, CDR2 FQNEAQ (reference sequence). V dropped 4 bases and J dropped 2; count of bases not matched to a gene: 4. The CDR3 has 14 amino acids. The chain's CDR3 is CASSSRGEQETQYF. As DNA, the CDR3 is TGTGCCAGCAGCTCACGGGGGGAGCAAGAGACCCAGTACTTC.

The chain couples TRBV7-3 to TRBJ2-1; 12 positions match TRBD2. The CDR3 loop spans 13 amino acids. Germline V gene data show CDR1 as SGHTA and CDR2 as FQGTGA. V gave up 6 bases and J gave up 7 bases; unmatched junction bases: 1. The CDR3 DNA follows: TGTGCCAGCAGGACTAGCGGGGGAAATGAGCAGTTCTTC. Translated: CASRTSGGNEQFF.

The chain couples TRBV4-3 to TRBJ1-4; D unclear. Germline V gene data show CDR1 as LGHNA and CDR2 as YSLEER. V was trimmed by 2 bases and J by 5 bases, leaving 6 bases between them. The CDR3 runs 13 residues. The CDR3 DNA reads TGCGCCAGCAGCCAACCCAGGAATGAAAAACTGTTTTTT. It encodes CASSQPRNEKLFF.

V is TRBV6-6 and J is TRBJ2-7; 9 bases map to TRBD2. Germline values: CDR1 MNHNY, CDR2 SVGAGI (reference sequence). J gave up 2 bases and V 6 bases, and 8 bases lay outside the gene matches. The CDR3 runs to 15 residues. The CDR3 nucleotides read TGTGCCAGCAGAGGGAGCGGGGGGCCACCCTACGAGCAGTACTTC. The encoded protein is CASRGSGGPPYEQYF.

This chain joins TRBV5-1 and TRBJ1-4; D call uncertain. The germline V gene has CDR1 SGHRS and CDR2 YFSETQ. CDR3 length: 14 amino acids. V lost 0 bases and J 8 bases, leaving 11 bases between the germline ends. In DNA, the CDR3 is TGCGCCAGCAGCTTGGGTTATAGGACCGAAAAACTGTTTTTT. Translation: CASSLGYRTEKLFF. The whole variable domain, remainder taken from reference TRBV5-1 and TRBJ1-4, is KAGVTQTPRYLIKTRGQQVTLSCSPISGHRSVSWYQQTPGQGLQFLFEYFSETQRNKGNFPGRFSGRQFSNSRSEMNVSTLELGDSALYLCASSLGYRTEKLFFGSGTQLSVL.

This clone was detected only once. This chain uses TRBV5-4 with TRBJ1-5, with 10 bases matching TRBD1. The CDR3 has 16 amino acids. With V trimmed by 4 bases and J by 7 bases, 11 bases remained unmatched. Germline assignment: CDR1 SGHNT and CDR2 YYREEE (reference sequence). CDR3: CASSTLGTGDDQPQHF. CDR3 sequence (DNA): TGTGCCAGCAGCACCCTTGGGACAGGGGACGACCAGCCCCAGCATTTT.